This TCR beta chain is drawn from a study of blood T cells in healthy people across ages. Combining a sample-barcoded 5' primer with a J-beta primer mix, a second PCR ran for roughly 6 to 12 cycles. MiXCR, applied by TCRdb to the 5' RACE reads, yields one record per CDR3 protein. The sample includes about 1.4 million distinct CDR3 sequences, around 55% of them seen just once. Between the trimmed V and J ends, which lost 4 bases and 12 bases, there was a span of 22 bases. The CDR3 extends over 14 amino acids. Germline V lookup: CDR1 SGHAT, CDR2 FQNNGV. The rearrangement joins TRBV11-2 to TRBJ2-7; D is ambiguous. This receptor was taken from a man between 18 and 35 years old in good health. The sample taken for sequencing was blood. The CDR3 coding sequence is TGTGCCAGCAGCTCCGAAACATTCTCCAAGAGGTCGTACTTC. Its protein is CASSSETFSKRSYF.